These 25 T cell receptor beta chains were sequenced from one sample in a study of blood T cell repertoires in COVID-19 (dated by TCRdb to 2018 to 2020). Libraries were prepared through the immunoSEQ multiplex PCR assay. TCRdb took over this immuneACCESS table, retaining in-frame rearrangements with V and J assigned. Such tables are incomplete; in checked studies, under half of the missing clones stem from an unresolved V gene, and the remainder is unexplained. Present in this sample are some 120,000 clones, 85% to 90% of which were seen just once. The ten top clones hold 1.5% to 1.7% of the sample. Source material: peripheral blood. The receptors stem from a human donor in a cohort sampled during active COVID-19.

The rearrangement links TRBV11-2 to TRBJ2-1; the match to TRBD1 covers 9 bases. The germline V gene has CDR1 SGHAT and CDR2 FQNNGV. This CDR3 has 13 residues. With V trimmed by 5 bases and J by 15 bases, 11 bases remained unmatched. CDR3 protein: CASSPRDRGLPFF. CDR3 bases: TGTGCCAGCAGCCCTAGAGACAGGGGGTTGCCGTTCTTC. Together with reference TRBV11-2 and TRBJ2-1, the CDR3 gives the full variable domain: EAGVAQSPRYKIIEKRQSVAFWCNPISGHATLYWYQQILGQGPKLLIQFQNNGVVDDSQLPKDRFSAERLKGVDSTLKIQPAKLEDSAVYLCASSPRDRGLPFFGPGTRLTVL.

This chain links TRBV28 with TRBJ2-1; possibly TRBD1 for D (6 bases). Germline CDR1 and CDR2: MDHEN and SYDVKM. This CDR3 region has 17 residues. Trimming shortened V by 5 bases and J by 1 base, and 18 bases separated the two germline ends. The CDR3, as DNA: TGTGCCAGCAGTCCCCGACAGGAGGTTCTATCCTACAATGAGCAGTTCTTC. Its translation: CASSPRQEVLSYNEQFF.

The chain links TRBV5-1 to TRBJ1-4; perhaps TRBD1 as D (6 bases). Trimming took off 0 bases at V and 0 bases at J, with 15 bases between the two ends. CDR3 length: 18 residues. Germline V lookup: CDR1 SGHRS, CDR2 YFSETQ. The CDR3: CASSLGRQVLTTNEKLFF. Written as DNA, the CDR3 is TGCGCCAGCAGCTTGGGACGACAGGTTTTAACAACTAATGAAAAACTGTTTTTT.

The chain is built from TRBV5-1 and TRBJ2-7, with 10 bases aligning to TRBD1. V was pared by 2 bases and J by 5 bases, with 10 bases of the junction left unmatched. This CDR3 has 16 residues. Germline V CDR1 and CDR2: SGHRS, YFSETQ. Here the CDR3 reads CASSFDPGQGTHEQYF. CDR3 nucleotide sequence: TGCGCCAGCAGCTTCGACCCGGGACAGGGGACCCACGAGCAGTACTTC.

The chain recombines TRBV6-5 with TRBJ2-7, with TRBD1 matching 7 bases. This CDR3 is 13 amino acids long. Germline CDR1 and CDR2: MNHEY and SVGAGI. The V and J ends lost 6 bases and 3 bases, in that order; junction bases with no gene match: 5. The CDR3 sequence is CASSQDRRYEQYF. The DNA of the CDR3 is TGTGCCAGCAGCCAGGACAGGCGCTACGAGCAGTACTTC.

The chain combines TRBV19 with TRBJ2-6, with D maybe TRBD1 (6 bases). V lost 6 bases to trimming and J lost 3 bases, with 15 bases between them. Per germline, CDR1 LNHDA and CDR2 SQIVND (reference sequence). The CDR3 sequence is 16 residues long. CDR3 DNA: TGTGCCAGTAGATCCCAGGGGATGCGTGGGGCCAACGTCCTGACTTTC. It specifies CASRSQGMRGANVLTF.

This clone has a single count. The chain recombines TRBV7-6 with TRBJ1-2; no reliable D call. Trimming removed 1 base at V and 4 bases at J, with 16 bases between. The CDR3 is 16 amino acids. From germline, CDR1 is SGHVS and CDR2 FNYEAQ. The CDR3 coding sequence is TGTGCCAGCAGCTTAGTTTGGGAGGGAGTTGGCTATGGCTACACCTTC. Protein: CASSLVWEGVGYGYTF.

The chain recombines TRBV6-5 with TRBJ2-1, with TRBD2 identical over 10 bases. CDR3 length equals 15 residues. CDR1 MNHEY and CDR2 SVGAGI come from the germline V gene. The junction had 5 bases not matched to a gene; V was cut back by 6 bases and J by 3 bases. In nucleotides, the CDR3 is TGTGCCAGCAGACGACTAGCGGGTGACTACAATGAGCAGTTCTTC. Translation: CASRRLAGDYNEQFF.

This clone has a handful of counts. The CDR3 sequence is CASRGGQGSQPQHF. CDR3 in DNA: TGTGCCAGCAGAGGGGGACAGGGGAGTCAGCCCCAGCATTTT. V usage is TRBV2 and J usage is TRBJ1-5, with 10 bases matching TRBD1. V lost 6 bases and J lost 6; bases outside the gene matches: 5. Germline assignment: CDR1 SNHLY and CDR2 FYNNEI. The CDR3 runs 14 residues.

The chain joins TRBV6-1 to TRBJ1-2; perhaps TRBD1 as D (6 bases). From germline, CDR1 is MNHNS and CDR2 SASEGT. V was cut by 2 bases and J by 4 bases, with 14 bases left in between. The CDR3 consists of 15 residues. This CDR3 reads CASSESLRGSYGYTF. The CDR3, as DNA: TGTGCCAGCAGTGAAAGCCTCAGGGGAAGCTATGGCTACACCTTC.

The chain is built from TRBV11-2 and TRBJ1-3, with a tentative D call TRBD1 (6 bases). The CDR3 is made up of 14 amino acids. Trimming removed 4 bases at V and 4 bases at J, with 11 bases between. Germline-derived CDR1 and CDR2 are SGHAT and FQNNGV. Here the CDR3 DNA reads TGTGCCAGCAGCTCGCTACAGGGAGGAAACACCATATATTTT. Its translation is CASSSLQGGNTIYF.

The chain combines TRBV5-1 with TRBJ2-1; TRBD2 might be the D (6 bases). This CDR3 has 15 amino acids. CDR1 is SGHRS, CDR2 YFSETQ, per germline. Trimming removed 6 bases at V and 10 bases at J, with 23 bases between. Written as DNA, the CDR3 is TGCGCCAGCAACCGGGACTTCGGCCCAAGCGTGGAGCAGTTCTTC. Translation: CASNRDFGPSVEQFF. The full variable domain, rest sourced from reference TRBV5-1 and TRBJ2-1, is KAGVTQTPRYLIKTRGQQVTLSCSPISGHRSVSWYQQTPGQGLQFLFEYFSETQRNKGNFPGRFSGRQFSNSRSEMNVSTLELGDSALYLCASNRDFGPSVEQFFGPGTRLTVL.

The rearrangement joins TRBV11-1 to TRBJ2-7, with 8 bases matching TRBD1. This CDR3 comprises 15 residues. With V trimmed by 3 bases and J by 1 base, 5 bases remained unmatched. Germline assignment: CDR1 SGHAT and CDR2 FQDESV (reference sequence). DNA of the CDR3: TGTGCCAGCAGCTTTTCAGGACAGGGATCCTACGAGCAGTACTTC. Translated, it gives CASSFSGQGSYEQYF.

This clone was observed a few times. The chain combines TRBV30 with TRBJ2-7, with D maybe TRBD2 (5 bases). V was cut by 2 bases and J by 4 bases, with 6 bases left in between. This CDR3 has 11 amino acids. CDR1 and CDR2 from the germline V gene are GTSNPN and SVGIG (reference sequence). The CDR3 region is CAWSTRYEQYF. For the CDR3, the DNA is TGTGCCTGGAGTACTAGATACGAGCAGTACTTC.

This chain joins TRBV29-1 and TRBJ2-3; weak D call: TRBD2 (6 bases). From germline, CDR1 is SQVTM and CDR2 ANQGSEA. The germline V and J ends were trimmed by 0 bases and 5 bases, with 9 bases remaining between them. The CDR3 extends over 13 amino acids. CDR3 in amino acids: CSVEDRRGDTQYF. The CDR3 coding sequence is TGCAGCGTTGAAGATAGGCGGGGAGATACGCAGTATTTT.

The gene calls are TRBV6-5 and TRBJ2-5; a weak D match, TRBD2 (5 bases). Germline CDR1 MNHEY, CDR2 SVGAGI. V gave up 5 bases and J gave up 5 bases, with 12 bases separating them. CDR3 size: 13 residues. CDR3 nucleotide sequence: TGTGCCAGCAGTCCGGCCACGGGGGAGACCCAGTACTTC. This codes for CASSPATGETQYF.

The V gene is TRBV28, the J gene TRBJ2-5; a possible D gene is TRBD2 (6 bases). Germline lookup yields CDR1 MDHEN and CDR2 SYDVKM. The ends were cut back, 2 bases at V and 4 bases at J, with 8 bases in the middle. This CDR3 region has 13 residues. The CDR3 loop is CASSLGGLETQYF. The CDR3 DNA reads as TGTGCCAGCAGTTTAGGGGGGTTAGAGACCCAGTACTTC. Using reference TRBV28 and TRBJ2-5 for the parts outside the CDR3, the full variable domain is DVKVTQSSRYLVKRTGEKVFLECVQDMDHENMFWYRQDPGLGLRLIYFSYDVKMKEKGDIPEGYSVSREKKERFSLILESASTNQTSMYLCASSLGGLETQYFGPGTRLLVL.

The chain uses TRBV27 and TRBJ2-5, with D perhaps matching TRBD1 (7 bases). CDR3 length equals 16 residues. In germline, CDR1 is MNHEY, CDR2 SMNVEV (reference sequence). The V end was cut by 7 bases, the J end by 5 bases, with 23 bases between. CDR3 amino acids: CASNQQGQGGLETQYF. As DNA, the CDR3 is TGTGCCAGCAACCAACAGGGGCAGGGGGGACTGGAGACCCAGTACTTC.

J is TRBJ1-2 and V is TRBV24-1; D gene ambiguous. The CDR3 runs to 14 residues. Germline CDR1 and CDR2: KGHDR and SFDVKD. Trimming pared 3 bases from V and 4 bases from J, leaving 11 bases between. The CDR3 DNA is TGTGCCACCAGTGATGCCCCTGGAGGCTATGGCTACACCTTC. Residues: CATSDAPGGYGYTF.

The rearrangement joins TRBV4-2 to TRBJ2-1; a weak D match, TRBD1 (5 bases). Germline V gives CDR1 LGHNA, CDR2 YNFKEQ. The CDR3 is 16 amino acids. V gave up 0 bases and J gave up 2 bases, with 11 bases separating them. CDR3 loop: CASSQDGAGTYNEQFF. In DNA form, the CDR3 reads TGTGCCAGCAGCCAAGATGGCGCAGGGACCTACAATGAGCAGTTCTTC.

This clone appeared a single time. The chain couples TRBV10-2 to TRBJ2-3; 7 nucleotides line up with TRBD1. J gave up 2 bases and V 8 bases, and 10 bases lay outside the gene matches. Germline values: CDR1 WSHSY, CDR2 SAAADI. The CDR3 consists of 15 residues. The CDR3 sequence is CASSTTGSFTDTQYF. The CDR3 nucleotides read TGCGCCAGCTCTACGACAGGGAGTTTCACAGATACGCAGTATTTT.

This chain joins TRBV29-1 and TRBJ1-5; tentatively, D is TRBD1 (6 bases). CDR1 is SQVTM, CDR2 ANQGSEA, per germline. The V end was cut by 5 bases, the J end by 4 bases, with 12 bases between. The CDR3 is 13 residues long. The CDR3 is CSVSKGVNQPQHF. For the CDR3, the DNA is TGCAGCGTTTCTAAGGGGGTAAATCAGCCCCAGCATTTT.

This chain connects TRBV27 to TRBJ2-7; 8 bases are shared with TRBD2. CDR1 and CDR2 from the germline V gene are MNHEY and SMNVEV (reference sequence). Trimming took 7 bases from V and 6 from J; bases not matched to a gene: 14. This CDR3 spans 15 amino acids. This CDR3 is CASTRAGGYSSEQYF. The DNA for the CDR3 is TGTGCCAGCACGAGGGCGGGAGGTTACTCAAGCGAGCAGTACTTC.

V and J are TRBV7-2 and TRBJ2-1, with a tentative D call TRBD2 (6 bases). V lost 5 bases to trimming and J lost 8 bases, with 16 bases between them. CDR1 is SGHTA, CDR2 FQGNSA, per germline. The CDR3 length is 14 residues. The CDR3 sequence is CASSPRRDSDEQFF. CDR3 bases: TGTGCCAGCAGCCCGAGACGGGACTCCGATGAGCAGTTCTTC.

The CDR3 spells CASSPPTGGFYGYTF. CDR3 coding DNA: TGTGCCAGCAGCCCGCCGACAGGGGGCTTTTATGGCTACACCTTC. V is TRBV13 and J is TRBJ1-2; TRBD1 aligns across 10 bases. J gave up 5 bases and V 5 bases, and 8 bases lay outside the gene matches. The CDR3 has 15 amino acids. CDR1 PRHDT and CDR2 FYEKMQ come from the germline V gene (reference sequence). Looking up the rest from reference TRBV13 and TRBJ1-2 gives the full variable domain: AAGVIQSPRHLIKEKRETATLKCYPIPRHDTVYWYQQGPGQDPQFLISFYEKMQSDKGSIPDRFSAQQFSDYHSELNMSSLELGDSALYFCASSPPTGGFYGYTFGSGTRLTVV.